These 5 T cell receptor beta chains were sequenced from one sample in a study of shared clonotypes between healthy human individuals. Measured with immunoSEQ multiplex PCR; TCRdb has only the in-frame clones, and not every one. The sample includes some 2,400,000 clones, approximately 94% of them seen just once. The sequenced sample was naive CD4+ T cells sorted from blood. Noted subset: CD45RA+ positively selected. These TCRs come from a young man in good health.

The chain recombines TRBV9 with TRBJ2-7, with D possibly matching TRBD2 (6 bases). V gave up 3 bases and J gave up 5 bases, with 9 bases separating them. CDR3 length: 12 amino acids. CDR1 is SGDLS, CDR2 YYNGEE, per germline. For the CDR3, the DNA is TGTGCCAGCAGCGAAGGAGGGAACGAGCAGTACTTC. Protein product: CASSEGGNEQYF.

CDR3 sequence: CASSQSKGAIASPLHF. CDR3 DNA sequence: TGCGCCAGCAGTCAATCTAAGGGGGCTATCGCTTCACCCCTCCACTTT. The V and J genes are TRBV23-1 and TRBJ1-6; 7 bases agree with TRBD1. TRBV23-1 is known as an ORF, though its function is uncertain. V lost 0 bases and J lost 9; bases outside the gene matches: 8. The CDR3 is 16 residues long.

V and J are TRBV7-9 and TRBJ1-2; D remains unclear. The CDR3 loop spans 13 amino acids. Trimming removed 1 base at V and 3 bases at J, with 6 bases between. The germline gives CDR1 SEHNR, CDR2 FQNEAQ (reference sequence). CDR3 loop: CASSLVQYYGYTF. The CDR3 nucleotides read TGTGCCAGCAGCTTAGTCCAGTACTATGGCTACACCTTC. Combining the CDR3 with reference TRBV7-9 and TRBJ1-2 gives the whole variable domain DTGVSQNPRHKITKRGQNVTFRCDPISEHNRLYWYRQTLGQGPEFLTYFQNEAQLEKSRLLSDRFSAERPKGSFSTLEIQRTEQGDSAMYLCASSLVQYYGYTFGSGTRLTVV.

The chain links TRBV7-9 to TRBJ2-6; no clear D gene. With 7 bases removed from V and 0 bases from J, the gap between germline ends came to 10 bases. The CDR3 has 15 residues. The V gene's germline CDR1 is SEHNR and CDR2 FQNEAQ (reference sequence). CDR3 amino acids: CASTRSASGANVLTF. The CDR3 DNA is TGTGCCAGCACCAGGAGTGCCTCTGGGGCCAACGTCCTGACTTTC.

The chain uses TRBV9 and TRBJ2-1; D remains unclear. Deletions cut 0 bases from V and 8 bases from J, with 9 bases between. The CDR3 runs 13 residues. CDR1 and CDR2 (germline): SGDLS, YYNGEE. CDR3 coding DNA: TGTGCCAGCAGCGTAGAACTTTTGGATGAGCAGTTCTTC. As protein: CASSVELLDEQFF.